This T cell receptor (beta chain) appears in the sequencing data of a study of blood T cell repertoires in COVID-19. Study-wide background: Whether acute or convalescent, the COVID-19 samples came from the United States, Italy and Spain.

Repertoires were generated with immunoSEQ multiplex PCR, while TCRdb's copy carries only in-frame clones and drops some. The table includes 100,000 or so clones, roughly nine tenths detected once. Germline values: CDR1 SNHLY, CDR2 FYNNEI. The CDR3 is 13 amino acids. The trim removed 7 bases at V and 1 base at J, leaving 3 bases unmatched. This chain joins TRBV2 and TRBJ1-1, with 7 positions matching TRBD1. Specimen: peripheral blood. This clonotype was obtained from a man aged 50 to 59 with acute or convalescent COVID-19. As DNA, the CDR3 is TGTGCCAGCATGGGGACAGAGAACACTGAAGCTTTCTTT. Residues: CASMGTENTEAFF.